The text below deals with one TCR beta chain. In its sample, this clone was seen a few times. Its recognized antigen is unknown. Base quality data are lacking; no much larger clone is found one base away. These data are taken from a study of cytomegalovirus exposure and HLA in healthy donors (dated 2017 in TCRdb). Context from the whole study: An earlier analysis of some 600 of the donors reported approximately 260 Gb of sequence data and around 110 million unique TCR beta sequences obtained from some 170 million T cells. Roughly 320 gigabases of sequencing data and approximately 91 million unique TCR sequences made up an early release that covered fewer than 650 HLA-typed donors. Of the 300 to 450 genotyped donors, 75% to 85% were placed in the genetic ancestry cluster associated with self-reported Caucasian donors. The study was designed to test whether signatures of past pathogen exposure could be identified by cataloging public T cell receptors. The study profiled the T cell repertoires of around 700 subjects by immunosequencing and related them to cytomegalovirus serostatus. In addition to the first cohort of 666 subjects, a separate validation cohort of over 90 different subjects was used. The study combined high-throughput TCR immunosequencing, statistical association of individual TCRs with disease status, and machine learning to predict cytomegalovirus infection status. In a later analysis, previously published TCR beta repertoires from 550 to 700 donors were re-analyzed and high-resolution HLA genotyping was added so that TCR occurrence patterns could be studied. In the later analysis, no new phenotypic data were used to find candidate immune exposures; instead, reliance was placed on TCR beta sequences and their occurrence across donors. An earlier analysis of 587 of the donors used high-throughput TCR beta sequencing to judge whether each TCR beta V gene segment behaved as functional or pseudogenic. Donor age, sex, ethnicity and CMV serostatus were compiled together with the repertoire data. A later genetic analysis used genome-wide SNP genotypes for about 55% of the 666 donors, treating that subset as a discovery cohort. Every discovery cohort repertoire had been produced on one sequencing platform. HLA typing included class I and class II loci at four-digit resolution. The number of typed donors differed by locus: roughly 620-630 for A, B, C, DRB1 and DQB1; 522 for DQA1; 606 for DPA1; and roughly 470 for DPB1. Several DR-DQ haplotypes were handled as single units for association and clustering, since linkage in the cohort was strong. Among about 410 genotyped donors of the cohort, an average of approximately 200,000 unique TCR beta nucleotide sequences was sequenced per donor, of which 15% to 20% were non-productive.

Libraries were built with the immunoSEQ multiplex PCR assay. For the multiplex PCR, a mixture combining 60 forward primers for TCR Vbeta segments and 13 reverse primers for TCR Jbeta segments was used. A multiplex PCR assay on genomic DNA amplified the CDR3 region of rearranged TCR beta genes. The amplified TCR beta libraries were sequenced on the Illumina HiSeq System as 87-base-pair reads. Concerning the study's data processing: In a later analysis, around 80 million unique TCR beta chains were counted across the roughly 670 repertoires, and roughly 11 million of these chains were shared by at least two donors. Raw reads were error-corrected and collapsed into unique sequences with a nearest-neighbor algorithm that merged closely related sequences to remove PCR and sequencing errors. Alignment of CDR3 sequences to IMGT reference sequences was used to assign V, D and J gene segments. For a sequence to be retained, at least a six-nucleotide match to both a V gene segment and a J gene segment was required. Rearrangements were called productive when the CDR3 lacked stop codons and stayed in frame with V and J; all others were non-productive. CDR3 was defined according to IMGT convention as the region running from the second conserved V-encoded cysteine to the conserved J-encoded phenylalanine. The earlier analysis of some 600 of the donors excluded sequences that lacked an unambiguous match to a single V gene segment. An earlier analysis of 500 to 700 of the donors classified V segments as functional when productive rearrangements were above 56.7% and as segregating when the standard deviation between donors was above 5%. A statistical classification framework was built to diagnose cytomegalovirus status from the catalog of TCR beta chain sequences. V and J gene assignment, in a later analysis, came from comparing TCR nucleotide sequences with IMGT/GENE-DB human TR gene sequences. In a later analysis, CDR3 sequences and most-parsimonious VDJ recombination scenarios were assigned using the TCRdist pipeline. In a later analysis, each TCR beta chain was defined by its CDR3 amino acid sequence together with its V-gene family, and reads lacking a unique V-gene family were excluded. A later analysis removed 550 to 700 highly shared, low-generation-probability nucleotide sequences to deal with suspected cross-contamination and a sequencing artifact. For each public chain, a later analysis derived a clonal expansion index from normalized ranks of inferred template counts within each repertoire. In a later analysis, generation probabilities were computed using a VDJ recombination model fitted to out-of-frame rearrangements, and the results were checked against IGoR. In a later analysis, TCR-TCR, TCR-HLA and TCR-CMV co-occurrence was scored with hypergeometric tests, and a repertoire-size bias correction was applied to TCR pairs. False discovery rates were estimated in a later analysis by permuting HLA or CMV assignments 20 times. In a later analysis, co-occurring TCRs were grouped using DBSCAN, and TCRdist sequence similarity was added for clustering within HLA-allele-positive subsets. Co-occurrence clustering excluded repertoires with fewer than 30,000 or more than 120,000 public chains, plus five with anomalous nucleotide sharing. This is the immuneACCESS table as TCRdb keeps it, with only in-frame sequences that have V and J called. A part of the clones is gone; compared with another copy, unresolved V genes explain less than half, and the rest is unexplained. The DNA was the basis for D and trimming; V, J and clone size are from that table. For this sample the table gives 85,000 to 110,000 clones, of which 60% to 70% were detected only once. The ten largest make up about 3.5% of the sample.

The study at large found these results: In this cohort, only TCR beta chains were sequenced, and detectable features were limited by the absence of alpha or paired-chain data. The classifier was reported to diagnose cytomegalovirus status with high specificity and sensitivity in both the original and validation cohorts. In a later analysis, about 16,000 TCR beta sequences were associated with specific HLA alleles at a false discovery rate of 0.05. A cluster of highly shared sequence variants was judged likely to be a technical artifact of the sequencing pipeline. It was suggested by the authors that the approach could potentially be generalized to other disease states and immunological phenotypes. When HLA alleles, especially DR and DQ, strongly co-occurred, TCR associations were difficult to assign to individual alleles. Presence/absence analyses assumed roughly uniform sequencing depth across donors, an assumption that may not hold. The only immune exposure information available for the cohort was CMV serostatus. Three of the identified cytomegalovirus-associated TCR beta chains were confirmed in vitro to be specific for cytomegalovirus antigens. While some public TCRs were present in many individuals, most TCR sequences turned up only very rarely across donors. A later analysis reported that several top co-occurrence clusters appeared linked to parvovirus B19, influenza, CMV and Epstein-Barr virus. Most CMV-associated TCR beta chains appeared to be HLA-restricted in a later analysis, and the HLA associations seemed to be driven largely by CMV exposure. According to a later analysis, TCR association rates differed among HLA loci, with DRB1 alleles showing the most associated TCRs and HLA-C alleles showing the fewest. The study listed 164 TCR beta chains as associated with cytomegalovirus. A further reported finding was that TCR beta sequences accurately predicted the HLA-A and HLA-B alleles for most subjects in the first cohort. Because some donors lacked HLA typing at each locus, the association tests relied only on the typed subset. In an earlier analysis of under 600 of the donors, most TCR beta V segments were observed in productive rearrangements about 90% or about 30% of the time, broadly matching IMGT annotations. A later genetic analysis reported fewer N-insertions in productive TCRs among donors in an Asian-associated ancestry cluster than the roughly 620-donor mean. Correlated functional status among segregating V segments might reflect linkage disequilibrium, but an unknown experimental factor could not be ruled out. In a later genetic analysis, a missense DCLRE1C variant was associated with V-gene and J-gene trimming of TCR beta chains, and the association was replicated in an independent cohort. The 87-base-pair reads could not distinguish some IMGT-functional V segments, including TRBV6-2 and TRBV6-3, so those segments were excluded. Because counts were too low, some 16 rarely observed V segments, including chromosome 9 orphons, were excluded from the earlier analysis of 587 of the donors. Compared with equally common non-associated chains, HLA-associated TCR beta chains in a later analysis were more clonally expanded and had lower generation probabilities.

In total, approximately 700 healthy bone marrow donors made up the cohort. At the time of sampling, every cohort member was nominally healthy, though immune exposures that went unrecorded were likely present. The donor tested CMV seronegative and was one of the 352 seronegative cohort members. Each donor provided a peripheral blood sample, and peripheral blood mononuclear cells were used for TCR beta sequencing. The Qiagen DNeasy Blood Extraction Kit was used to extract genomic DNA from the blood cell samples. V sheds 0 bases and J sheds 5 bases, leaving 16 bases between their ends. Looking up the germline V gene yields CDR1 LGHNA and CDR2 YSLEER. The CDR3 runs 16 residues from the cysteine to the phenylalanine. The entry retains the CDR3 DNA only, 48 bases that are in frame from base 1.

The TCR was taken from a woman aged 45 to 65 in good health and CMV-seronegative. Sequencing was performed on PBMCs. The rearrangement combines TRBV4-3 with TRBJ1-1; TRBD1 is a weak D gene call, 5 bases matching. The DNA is TGCGCCAGCAGCCAAGAAGATATCGGCGGGGGAACTGAAGCTTTCTTT. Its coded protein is CASSQEDIGGGTEAFF.